This TCR beta chain came from a study of CD8+CD57+ T cells in acquired aplastic anemia. Study at large: An average of roughly 3.2 ug of DNA was obtained from sorted CD4+ and CD8+ cells. Researchers reported that healthy donors averaged approximately 10 million reads for CD4+ cells.

Whole-study results and caveats: A set of about 30 CD8+ CDR3 sequences was shared between patients and controls, and these sequences appeared highly expressed in patients. The CD8+ Simpson's diversity of patients and controls was not significantly different.

Researchers used genomic DNA as the template to profile TCR beta VDJ and CDR3. MiXCR, run by TCRdb on the reads, gives a single entry per CDR3 protein. The repertoire holds 200,000 to 250,000 distinct CDR3 sequences, with almost 35% as singletons. This clonotype has a count of ten or more. Its specificity is not known. The V end lost 0 bases, the J end lost 5 bases, and 8 bases lay between the germline ends. The CDR3 extends over 13 amino acids. Germline assignment: CDR1 SGDLS and CDR2 YYNGEE. Sequenced: sorted CD4+, CD8+, or CD8+CD57+ T cells (not recorded which) from PBMCs. The receptor's source is a human donor in good health, serving as a control. The J gene is TRBJ1-1, the V gene TRBV9; unclear D gene. CDR3 loop: CASSVVTGTEAFF. In DNA, the CDR3 is TGTGCCAGCAGCGTAGTTACTGGGACTGAAGCTTTCTTT.